The clone carrying this T cell receptor beta chain was recorded at least ten times. Its antigen is currently unknown. This record comes from a study of CD8 T cells in ankylosing spondylitis. The study's findings and limits: CD8+ by phenotype, disease-linked clones were relatively rare in peripheral blood. Several of the motif variants were reported before in synovial fluid and blood from reactive arthritis. One TCR beta motif, made up of 7 or 8 highly homologous variants, appeared characteristic of ankylosing spondylitis blood.

Libraries for TCR beta were made by quantitative 5'-RACE with molecular barcodes. Via MiXCR, TCRdb re-called the 5' RACE reads, giving one row per CDR3 protein. The table lists 500,000 to 550,000 distinct CDR3 sequences, roughly an eighth of them singletons. The CDR3 sequence is 15 residues long. The V gene end was trimmed by 6 bases and the J gene end by 3 bases; junction bases not matched to a gene: 8. The TCR comes from a male donor with ankylosing spondylitis. The chain joins TRBV12-3 or TRBV12-4 to TRBJ1-5, with 7 bases aligning to TRBD1. The sequencing sample was made of blood, either unsorted or a sorted T cell fraction (not recorded which). Here the CDR3 reads CASSPGQDFNQPQHF. In DNA, the CDR3 is TGTGCCAGCAGCCCCGGACAGGACTTCAATCAGCCCCAGCATTTT.